This TCR beta chain was recorded in a study of early stage breast cancer tumors. Profiled with immunoSEQ multiplex PCR; TCRdb holds only in-frame clones, not every one. This sample has approximately 9,300 clones, with around 76% found just once. The TCR was taken from a person aged 35-49 years with breast cancer. The sample was normal breast tissue next to the tumor.

In DNA form, the CDR3 reads TGTGCCGAACAGGGTAACTATGGCTACACCTTC. As protein: CAEQGNYGYTF. V usage is TRBV2 and J usage is TRBJ1-2, with D tentatively TRBD1 (6 bases). The CDR3 spans 11 residues. Per the germline V gene, CDR1 is SNHLY and CDR2 is FYNNEI. Trimming cost V 11 bases and J 1 base, with 8 bases left between them. Combining the CDR3 with reference TRBV2 and TRBJ1-2 gives the whole variable domain EPEVTQTPSHQVTQMGQEVILRCVPISNHLYFYWYRQILGQKVEFLVSFYNNEISEKSEIFDDQFSVERPDGSNFTLKIRSTKLEDSAMYFCAEQGNYGYTFGSGTRLTVV.